Shown below are 22 T cell receptor beta chains from a single sample sequenced in a study of blood T cell repertoires in COVID-19. Here immunoSEQ multiplex PCR was the method, and the copy in TCRdb shows in-frame clones only, minus some. The sample shows 190,000 or so clones, around 83% of them seen only once. Sequenced material: peripheral blood. The receptor source for this set is a man in his fifties with active or convalescent COVID-19.

This clone is a singleton in its sample. The chain has TRBV27 and TRBJ2-5; perhaps TRBD2 as D (6 bases). This CDR3 is 15 amino acids long. Germline assignment: CDR1 MNHEY and CDR2 SMNVEV (reference sequence). Trimming took off 5 bases at V and 4 bases at J, with 17 bases between the two ends. This chain's CDR3 is CASSPGTGKIETQYF. Written as DNA, the CDR3 is TGTGCCAGCAGTCCCGGGACTGGTAAGATAGAGACCCAGTACTTC.

This chain connects TRBV5-1 to TRBJ1-6, with D perhaps matching TRBD1 (5 bases). Trimming took off 1 base at V and 5 bases at J, with 10 bases between the two ends. The V gene's germline CDR1 is SGHRS and CDR2 YFSETQ. The CDR3 loop spans 15 amino acids. The CDR3 spells CASSLQGYDNSPLHF. Here the CDR3 DNA reads TGCGCCAGCAGCTTGCAGGGTTATGATAATTCACCCCTCCACTTT.

The rearrangement links TRBV9 to TRBJ2-2; the match to TRBD1 covers 9 bases. CDR1 and CDR2 from the germline V gene are SGDLS and YYNGEE. The CDR3 runs to 18 residues. V gave up 4 bases and J gave up 6 bases; unmatched junction bases: 16. CDR3 residues: CASSRRQGEEVKSGELFF. The CDR3 nucleotides read TGTGCCAGCAGCAGACGACAGGGGGAGGAGGTTAAGTCCGGGGAGCTGTTTTTT.

The chain joins TRBV27 to TRBJ1-1, with D tentatively TRBD1 (5 bases). The germline CDR1 and CDR2 sequences are MNHEY and SMNVEV (reference sequence). The CDR3 covers 15 residues. V was pared by 7 bases and J by 3 bases, with 18 bases between. The CDR3 nucleotides are TGTGCCAGCAAATCCCCAGGGTCAGGAGACACTGAAGCTTTCTTT. The encoded protein is CASKSPGSGDTEAFF.

The chain employs TRBV7-9 and TRBJ1-5; no reliable D call. Trimming removed 1 base from V and 2 bases from J, with 9 bases in between. Per germline, CDR1 SEHNR and CDR2 FQNEAQ (reference sequence). This CDR3 spans 15 amino acids. Written as DNA, the CDR3 is TGTGCCAGCAGCTTAGTGGGTGAGGGCAATCAGCCCCAGCATTTT. Its protein product is CASSLVGEGNQPQHF.

The chain joins TRBV4-3 to TRBJ1-1, with D possibly being TRBD1 (5 bases). Trimming stripped 0 bases from V and 6 bases from J, with 26 bases between. This CDR3 comprises 19 residues. The germline V gene encodes CDR1 LGHNA and CDR2 YSLEER. CDR3 sequence: CASSQDRETWVRGGSEAFF. CDR3 nucleotide sequence: TGCGCCAGCAGCCAAGATCGGGAGACCTGGGTAAGGGGTGGGTCTGAAGCTTTCTTT.

The J gene is TRBJ2-5, the V gene TRBV9; D may be TRBD1 (6 bases). V shed 2 bases and J shed 6 bases, with 20 bases lying between them. The CDR3 totals 16 residues. The germline V gene encodes CDR1 SGDLS and CDR2 YYNGEE. This chain's CDR3 is CASSVGSGDVTKTQYF. The CDR3 DNA reads as TGTGCCAGCAGCGTGGGGTCAGGGGATGTAACAAAGACCCAGTACTTC.

This chain joins TRBV14 and TRBJ1-1; perhaps TRBD1 as D (5 bases). The CDR3 is 14 amino acids. Germline CDR1 and CDR2: SGHDN and FVKESK. Trimming removed 1 base from V and 7 bases from J, with 13 bases in between. CDR3 sequence: CASSQGQPPLEAFF. The DNA for the CDR3 is TGTGCCAGCAGCCAAGGACAGCCACCCCTTGAAGCTTTCTTT.

This chain uses TRBV19 with TRBJ1-1; D is ambiguous. V was clipped by 3 bases and J by 1 base, with 18 bases between them. The germline CDR1 and CDR2 sequences are LNHDA and SQIVND (reference sequence). CDR3 length: 17 amino acids. The CDR3 loop is CASSIEADPAPNTEAFF. CDR3 sequence (DNA): TGTGCCAGTAGTATCGAAGCGGACCCCGCTCCGAACACTGAAGCTTTCTTT. Variable domain in full (rest from reference TRBV19 and TRBJ1-1): DGGITQSPKYLFRKEGQNVTLSCEQNLNHDAMYWYRQDPGQGLRLIYYSQIVNDFQKGDIAEGYSVSREKKESFPLTVTSAQKNPTAFYLCASSIEADPAPNTEAFFGQGTRLTVV.

This clone came up once. This chain joins TRBV30 and TRBJ1-3; 8 bases agree with TRBD1. The germline V gene has CDR1 GTSNPN and CDR2 SVGIG (reference sequence). V gave up 4 bases and J gave up 3 bases; unmatched junction bases: 5. CDR3 length: 14 residues. The CDR3 DNA reads as TGTGCCTGGACACGGACAGGGCTTGGAAACACCATATATTTT. Translated, it gives CAWTRTGLGNTIYF.

The rearrangement links TRBV6-6 to TRBJ1-1; no reliable D call. Germline V CDR1 and CDR2: MNHNY, SVGAGI (reference sequence). There are 15 residues in the CDR3. The V end was cut by 0 bases, the J end by 1 base, with 9 bases between. The CDR3 is CASSYSGEANTEAFF. For the CDR3, the DNA is TGTGCCAGCAGTTACTCCGGGGAGGCGAACACTGAAGCTTTCTTT.

V is TRBV25-1 and J is TRBJ1-1; 7 positions agree with TRBD1. This CDR3 spans 13 amino acids. Germline lookup yields CDR1 MGHDK and CDR2 SYGVNS. After removal of 4 bases from V and 4 bases from J, the junction contained 3 bases not matched to a gene. The CDR3 loop reads CASSAPGGTEAFF. Written as DNA, the CDR3 is TGTGCCAGCAGTGCCCCAGGGGGCACTGAAGCTTTCTTT.

The chain employs TRBV28 and TRBJ1-4; D perhaps matches TRBD1 (5 bases). The CDR3 loop spans 15 amino acids. V was pared by 3 bases and J by 10 bases, with 18 bases between. Looked up from germline, CDR1 is MDHEN and CDR2 is SYDVKM. CDR3 bases: TGTGCCAGCAGTTTGGCGGACATGGGGTTCGCAAAACTGTTTTTT. Protein sequence: CASSLADMGFAKLFF.

This clone was seen just once. This chain links TRBV10-3 with TRBJ2-7; a possible D gene is TRBD1 (5 bases). The CDR3 covers 12 residues. With 6 bases removed from V and 3 bases from J, the gap between germline ends came to 9 bases. The V gene's germline CDR1 is ENHRY and CDR2 SYGVKD. The CDR3 protein is CAIRDTDYEQYF. CDR3 sequence (DNA): TGTGCCATCAGGGACACGGACTACGAGCAGTACTTC.

This rearrangement joins TRBV7-9 to TRBJ1-5; tentatively, D is TRBD1 (5 bases). The ends were cut back, 5 bases at V and 2 bases at J, with 16 bases in the middle. CDR1 and CDR2 from the germline V gene are SEHNR and FQNEAQ (reference sequence). CDR3 length equals 16 residues. The CDR3 DNA is TGTGCCAGCAGCCTTTGGGCGACCAGGGGCAATCAGCCCCAGCATTTT. It yields the protein CASSLWATRGNQPQHF.

This chain joins TRBV2 and TRBJ2-3, with TRBD2 matching 7 bases. Trimming cost V 4 bases and J 5 bases; bases outside gene matches: 3. In germline, CDR1 is SNHLY, CDR2 FYNNEI. The CDR3 sequence is 13 residues long. CDR3 DNA sequence: TGTGCCAGCAGTGCACTAGCGAGAGATACGCAGTATTTT. Translating it yields CASSALARDTQYF.

The genes are TRBV5-6 and TRBJ2-5; TRBD2 might be the D (6 bases). Germline values: CDR1 SGHDT, CDR2 YYEEEE. Trimming removed 6 bases at V and 6 bases at J, with 12 bases between. The CDR3 has 12 residues. As DNA, the CDR3 is TGTGCCAGCACGGACCTAGCGCAGACCCAGTACTTC. Encoded protein: CASTDLAQTQYF.

As DNA, the CDR3 is TGTGCCAGCAGCCCCCGTTTTATGAACACTGAAGCTTTCTTT. Translation: CASSPRFMNTEAFF. V gene TRBV7-2 combines with J gene TRBJ1-1, with D hard to call. Germline CDR1 and CDR2: SGHTA and FQGNSA. The CDR3 is made up of 14 amino acids. The V end lost 5 bases, the J end lost 0 bases, and 10 bases lay between the germline ends.

The chain links TRBV7-2 to TRBJ2-3, with a tentative D call TRBD2 (6 bases). This CDR3 comprises 15 residues. CDR1 and CDR2 from the germline V gene are SGHTA and FQGNSA. V shed 1 base and J shed 0 bases, with 8 bases lying between them. The CDR3 sequence is CASSLDGSSTDTQYF. The CDR3 DNA sequence: TGTGCCAGCAGCTTAGACGGGAGTAGCACAGATACGCAGTATTTT. Looking up the rest from reference TRBV7-2 and TRBJ2-3 gives the full variable domain: GAGVSQSPSNKVTEKGKDVELRCDPISGHTALYWYRQSLGQGLEFLIYFQGNSAPDKSGLPSDRFSAERTGGSVSTLTIQRTQQEDSAVYLCASSLDGSSTDTQYFGPGTRLTVL.

The V gene is TRBV30, the J gene TRBJ1-2, with 12 bases lining up with TRBD1. Germline V gene sequence: CDR1 GTSNPN, CDR2 SVGIG (reference sequence). This CDR3 region has 15 residues. With 8 bases clipped from V and 2 bases from J, the junction kept 9 bases outside the gene matches. CDR3 sequence reads: CAGSRDRGRNYGYTF. CDR3 DNA sequence: TGTGCCGGATCCCGGGACAGGGGGCGGAACTATGGCTACACCTTC.

The V and J genes are TRBV3-1 (or the pseudogene TRBV3-2) and TRBJ2-2; 8 positions match TRBD1. Germline loops: CDR1 LGHDT, CDR2 YNNKEL (reference sequence). This CDR3 spans 13 amino acids. The V gene end was trimmed by 11 bases and the J gene end by 3 bases; junction bases not matched to a gene: 5. CDR3 in DNA: TGTGCCGTAACAGGGGGATACACCGGGGAGCTGTTTTTT. Translating it yields CAVTGGYTGELFF.

The V and J genes are TRBV5-1 and TRBJ1-2, with 7 bases lining up with TRBD1. This CDR3 region has 14 residues. CDR1 SGHRS and CDR2 YFSETQ come from the germline V gene. Trimming removed 0 bases from V and 6 bases from J; junction bases left unmatched: 5. The CDR3 is CASSLEKGAHGYTF. The DNA of the CDR3 is TGCGCCAGCAGCTTGGAAAAGGGGGCGCATGGCTACACCTTC.